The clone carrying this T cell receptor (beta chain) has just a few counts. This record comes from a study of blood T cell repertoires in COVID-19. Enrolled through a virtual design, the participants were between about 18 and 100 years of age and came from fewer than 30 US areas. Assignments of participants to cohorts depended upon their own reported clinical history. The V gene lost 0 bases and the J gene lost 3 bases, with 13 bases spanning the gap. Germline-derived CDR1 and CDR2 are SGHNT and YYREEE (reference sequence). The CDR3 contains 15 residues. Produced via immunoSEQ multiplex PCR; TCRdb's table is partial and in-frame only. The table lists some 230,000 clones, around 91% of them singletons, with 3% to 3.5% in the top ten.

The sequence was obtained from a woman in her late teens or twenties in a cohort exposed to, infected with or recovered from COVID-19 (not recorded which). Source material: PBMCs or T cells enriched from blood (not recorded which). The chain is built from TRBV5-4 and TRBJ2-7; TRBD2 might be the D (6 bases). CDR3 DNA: TGTGCCAGCAGCTTGGCCGGGACTGGAGACTACGAGCAGTACTTC. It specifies CASSLAGTGDYEQYF.